The clone carrying this TCR beta chain was found a few times. The antigen remains unidentified. This specimen comes from a study of T cell repertoires in cytomegalovirus infection. Study context: Recently identified HLA-C-restricted CMV epitopes and well-studied HLA-B-restricted CMV epitopes were used by the study. Points from the study as a whole: It was HLA-C-restricted CMV-specific TCR beta clonotypes that dominated the response ex vivo.

The ends lost 1 base at V and 6 bases at J; junction bases unmatched: 2. Germline loops: CDR1 SGHVS, CDR2 FQNEAQ. The CDR3 is 14 residues long. Each CDR3 protein gets one entry after TCRdb re-called the reads with MiXCR. Of about 20,000 distinct CDR3 sequences in the sample, 42% are singletons; the top ten hold about 94%. The receptor was derived from a human donor in good health (CMV status not recorded). Some clones in this sample may be carry-over from other donors' samples. The chain employs TRBV7-8 and TRBJ1-4, with 7 nucleotides matching TRBD1. Sequencing used CD8+ T cells from cultured PBMCs, obtained from culture after CMV antigen stimulation. The CDR3 is CASSLVGGDEKLFF. The DNA for the CDR3 is TGTGCCAGCAGCTTAGTAGGGGGCGATGAAAAACTGTTTTTT.